This T cell receptor (beta chain) originates from a study of T cell changes during pregnancy in multiple sclerosis. Unmatched junction bases numbered 3, after V lost 0 bases and J lost 4 bases. Per germline, CDR1 SGHDT and CDR2 YYEEEE. CDR3 length: 16 residues. The data were produced by immunoSEQ multiplex PCR, yet TCRdb's version contains in-frame clones alone and is incomplete. The sample has 40,000 to 60,000 clones; roughly nine tenths are singletons. The sequences come from peripheral blood, collected in the first trimester of pregnancy. The sequence was collected from a female donor in good health, enrolled as a control in a pregnancy study. The chain combines TRBV5-6 with TRBJ2-6, with 8 bases fitting TRBD1. The chain's CDR3 is CASSLAGGRGANVLTF. The CDR3 nucleotides are TGTGCCAGCAGCTTGGCAGGGGGCAGAGGGGCCAACGTCCTGACTTTC.